This T cell receptor (beta chain) was identified in a study of blood T cell repertoires in COVID-19. Turning to the study itself: Acute-phase and convalescent COVID-19 samples originated in the United States, Italy and Spain. PBMCs, B-cell-depleted T cells, or T cells were the source of the cDNA or gDNA that made up the material.

The CDR3 is 16 residues long. Unmatched junction bases numbered 12, after V lost 8 bases and J lost 1 base. From germline, CDR1 is SNHLY and CDR2 FYNNEI. TCRdb keeps only in-frame clones here, not all; method: immunoSEQ multiplex PCR. In the table there are fewer than 250,000 clones, 80% to 90% of which are singletons. Recruitment covered about two dozen US areas and drew participants whose ages spanned roughly 18 to 90 years. The TCR comes from a woman aged 25 to 39 who had been exposed to COVID-19. This chain uses TRBV2 with TRBJ1-2, with TRBD1 identical over 8 bases. The sequencing input was PBMCs or T cells enriched from blood (not recorded which). In nucleotides, the CDR3 is TGTGCCAGCTCCCCGCAGGGGGCTCTGAATAACTATGGCTACACCTTC. Protein sequence: CASSPQGALNNYGYTF.